This T cell receptor beta chain was identified during a study of cytomegalovirus exposure and HLA in healthy donors. The wider study: The same platform as the roughly 630 first-cohort repertoires was used for the roughly 130 validation repertoires, a later analysis reported. Findings of the study overall: According to reports, the classifier identified cytomegalovirus status with high specificity and sensitivity. A few chains tied to CMV proved CMV antigen-specific in vitro.

On this clone: The antigen is undetermined.

While the first cohort had around 700 subjects, the donors belonged to the separate validation cohort of roughly 120 subjects. Generated by immunoSEQ multiplex PCR, the TCRdb table keeps only in-frame clones and is missing some. The sample lists fewer than 200,000 clones, approximately 81% occurring once. The germline CDR1 and CDR2 sequences are SGHDN and FVKESK. Trimming pared 4 bases from V and 4 bases from J, leaving 19 bases between. This CDR3 contains 16 residues. This sequence was found in a young man in good health and CMV-seropositive. V usage is TRBV14 and J usage is TRBJ1-1, with D perhaps matching TRBD1 (5 bases). Sequencing input: PBMCs. CDR3 DNA sequence: TGTGCCAGCAGCCGATTTTCAGGGTTCGGCGGCACTGAAGCTTTCTTT. This codes for CASSRFSGFGGTEAFF.